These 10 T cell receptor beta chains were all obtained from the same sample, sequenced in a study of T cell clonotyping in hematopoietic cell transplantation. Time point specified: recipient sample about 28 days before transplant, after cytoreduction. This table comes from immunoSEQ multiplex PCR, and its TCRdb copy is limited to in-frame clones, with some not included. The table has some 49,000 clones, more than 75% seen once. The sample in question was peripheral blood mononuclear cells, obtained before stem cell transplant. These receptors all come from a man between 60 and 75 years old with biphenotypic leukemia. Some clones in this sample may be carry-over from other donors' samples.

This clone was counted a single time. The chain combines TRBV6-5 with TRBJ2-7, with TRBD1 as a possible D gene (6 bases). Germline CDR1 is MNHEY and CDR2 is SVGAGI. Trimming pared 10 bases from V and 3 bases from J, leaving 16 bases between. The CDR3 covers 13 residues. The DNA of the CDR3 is TGTGCCATCGCCCGCGCCAGGGGCTACGAGCAGTACTTC. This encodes CAIARARGYEQYF.

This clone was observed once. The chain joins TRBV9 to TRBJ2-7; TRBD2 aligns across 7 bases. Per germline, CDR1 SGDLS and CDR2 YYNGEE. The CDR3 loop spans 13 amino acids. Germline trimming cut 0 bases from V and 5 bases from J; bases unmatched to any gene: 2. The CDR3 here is CASSVERDHEQYF. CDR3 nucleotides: TGTGCCAGCAGCGTAGAGCGGGACCACGAGCAGTACTTC.

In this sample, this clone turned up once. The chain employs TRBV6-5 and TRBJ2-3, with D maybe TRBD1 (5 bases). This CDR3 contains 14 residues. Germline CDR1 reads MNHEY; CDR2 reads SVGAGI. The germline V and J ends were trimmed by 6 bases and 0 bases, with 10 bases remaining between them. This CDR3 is CASSPRVSTDTQYF. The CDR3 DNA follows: TGTGCCAGCAGCCCCAGGGTAAGCACAGATACGCAGTATTTT.

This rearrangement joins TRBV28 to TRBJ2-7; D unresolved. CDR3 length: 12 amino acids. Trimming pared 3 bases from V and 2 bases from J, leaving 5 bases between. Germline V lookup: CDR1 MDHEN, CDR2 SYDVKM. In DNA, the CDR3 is TGTGCCAGCAGTTTGAGCGCCTACGAGCAGTACTTC. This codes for CASSLSAYEQYF. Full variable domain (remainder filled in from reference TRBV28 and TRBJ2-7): DVKVTQSSRYLVKRTGEKVFLECVQDMDHENMFWYRQDPGLGLRLIYFSYDVKMKEKGDIPEGYSVSREKKERFSLILESASTNQTSMYLCASSLSAYEQYFGPGTRLTVT.

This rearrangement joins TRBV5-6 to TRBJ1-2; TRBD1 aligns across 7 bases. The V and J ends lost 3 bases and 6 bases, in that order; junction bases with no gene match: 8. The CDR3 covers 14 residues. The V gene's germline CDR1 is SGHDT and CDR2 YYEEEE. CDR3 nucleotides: TGTGCCAGCAGCTCCCCGACAGGGTTGAATGGCTACACCTTC. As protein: CASSSPTGLNGYTF.

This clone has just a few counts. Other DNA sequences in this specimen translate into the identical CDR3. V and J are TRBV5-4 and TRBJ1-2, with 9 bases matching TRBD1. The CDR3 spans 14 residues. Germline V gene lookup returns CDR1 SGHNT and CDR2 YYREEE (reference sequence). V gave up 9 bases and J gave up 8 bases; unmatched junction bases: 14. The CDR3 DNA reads TGTGCCACCTGCTCTTGGGGACAGGGCGAGGGCTACACCTTC. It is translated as CATCSWGQGEGYTF.

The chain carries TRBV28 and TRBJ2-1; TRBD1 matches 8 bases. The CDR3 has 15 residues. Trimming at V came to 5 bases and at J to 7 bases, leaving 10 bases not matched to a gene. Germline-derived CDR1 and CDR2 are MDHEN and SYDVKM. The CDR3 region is CASSVPGGTWNEQFF. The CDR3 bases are TGTGCCAGCAGTGTCCCAGGGGGCACTTGGAATGAGCAGTTCTTC.

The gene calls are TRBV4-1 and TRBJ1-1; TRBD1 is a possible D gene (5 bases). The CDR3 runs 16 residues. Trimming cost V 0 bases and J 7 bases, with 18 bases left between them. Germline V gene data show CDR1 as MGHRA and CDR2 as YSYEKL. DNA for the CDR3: TGCGCCAGCAGCCAAGAGGGGGGTAAGAGGGCGCTTGAAGCTTTCTTT. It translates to CASSQEGGKRALEAFF.

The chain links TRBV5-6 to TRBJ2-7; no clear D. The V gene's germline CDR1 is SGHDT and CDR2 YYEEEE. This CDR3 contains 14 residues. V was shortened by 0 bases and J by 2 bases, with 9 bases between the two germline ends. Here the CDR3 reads CASSLVGNTYEQYF. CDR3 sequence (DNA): TGTGCCAGCAGCTTGGTTGGGAACACCTACGAGCAGTACTTC.

CDR3 loop: CASSLTGWETQYF. Here the CDR3 DNA reads TGTGCCAGCAGTTTAACAGGGTGGGAGACCCAGTACTTC. This chain uses TRBV27 with TRBJ2-5, with D possibly being TRBD1 (6 bases). The CDR3 runs to 13 residues. Trimming took off 2 bases at V and 5 bases at J, with 9 bases between the two ends. Germline V CDR1 and CDR2: MNHEY, SMNVEV (reference sequence).